This TCR beta chain originates from a study of CD4 T cells in relation to SARS-CoV-2 and coronaviruses. The CDR3 loop spans 16 amino acids. Germline lookup yields CDR1 KGHSH and CDR2 LQKENI. V lost 4 bases and J lost 2, with 18 bases in between. CD4+ T cells from unexposed donors were obtained before the COVID-19 pandemic (2011-2018). Uncultured naive and memory CD4+ T cells supplied DNA for deep TCR-beta sequencing. TCRdb keeps only in-frame clones here, not all; method: immunoSEQ multiplex PCR. In the table there are tens of thousands of clones, roughly 90% of which are singletons. Sequencing used memory CD4+ T cells from PBMCs. This TCR was sampled from a human donor in good health. This chain joins TRBV18 and TRBJ2-7; no clear D gene. The CDR3 region has the DNA TGTGCCAGCTCACAAAGGACGGGCCGAAGTACCTACGAGCAGTACTTC. Protein product: CASSQRTGRSTYEQYF.